Listed below are T cell receptor beta chains from one sample, sequenced in a study of human T cells and chemical hapten exposure. One entry per CDR3 protein results from TCRdb running MiXCR on the 5' RACE reads. In the table there are 75,000 or so distinct CDR3 sequences, roughly 15% of which are singletons. The receptor source for this set is a female donor in good health. The conserved cysteine and the conserved F or W are not part of the CDR3 here. Size is omitted from some rows. Given values are once, few, many or a class for expanded clones.

J: TRBJ1-5
size: NA
V: TRBV5-1
CDR3: ASSPDGRPNQPQH

J: TRBJ1-2
size: NA
V: TRBV19
CDR3: ASSTDRAAYGYT

J: TRBJ2-1
size: NA
V: TRBV11-2
CDR3: ASSPVSRSPDHNEQF

J: TRBJ2-7
size: few
V: TRBV9
CDR3: ASSRTSGGGREQY

J: TRBJ2-7
size: NA
V: TRBV20-1
CDR3: SAHPQDRRAGYEQY

J: TRBJ2-2
size: many
V: TRBV3-1
CDR3: ASSVGGELF

J: TRBJ2-3
size: few
V: TRBV12-3/TRBV12-4
CDR3: ASSSDGKFNTQY

J: TRBJ2-2
size: NA
V: TRBV7-9
CDR3: ASSLVGGRNTGELF

J: TRBJ2-7
size: few
V: TRBV5-4
CDR3: ASSSPDRGLDYEQY

J: TRBJ2-7
size: NA
V: TRBV9
CDR3: ASSVEAGYSYEQY

J: TRBJ2-3
size: once
V: TRBV7-2
CDR3: ASSLVGGARPDTQY

J: TRBJ1-1
size: medium-sized
V: TRBV12-3/TRBV12-4
CDR3: ASSKPGQGNTEAF

J: TRBJ1-1
size: few
V: TRBV4-2
CDR3: ASSQGQELGTEAF

J: TRBJ1-1
size: many
V: TRBV25-1
CDR3: ASSDTSRRRAF

J: TRBJ1-1
size: few
V: TRBV7-8
CDR3: ASNSGTGMGTEAF

J: TRBJ2-7
size: many
V: TRBV20-1
CDR3: SAMGSNSYEQY

J: TRBJ1-5
size: NA
V: TRBV3-1
CDR3: ASSQGSRGTGGNQPQH

J: TRBJ2-3
size: many
V: TRBV6-1
CDR3: ASSGQGDSDTQY

J: TRBJ2-7
size: many
V: TRBV5-1
CDR3: ASSSSPGQGAYEQY

J: TRBJ2-7
size: NA
V: TRBV27
CDR3: ASRERGYGYEQY

J: TRBJ1-1
size: few
V: TRBV20-1
CDR3: SAPGRGSTGAF

J: TRBJ2-7
size: NA
V: TRBV5-1
CDR3: ASSPTGTPADEQY